This T cell receptor beta chain came from a study of blood T cell repertoires in COVID-19. As for the study in general: Some COVID-19 samples were acute and others convalescent; all came from the United States, Italy and Spain. T cells, B-cell-depleted T cells, or PBMCs supplied cDNA or gDNA.

With 6 bases removed from V and 2 bases from J, the gap between germline ends came to 7 bases. The CDR3 loop spans 12 amino acids. Per the germline V gene, CDR1 is WSHSY and CDR2 is SAAADI. As handled by the study authors: Cell counts per sample came from amplifying reference gene primers. Here immunoSEQ multiplex PCR was the method, and the copy in TCRdb shows in-frame clones only, minus some. V, J and clone size reflect that table, while D and trimming were determined from the DNA. This sample has tens of thousands of clones, with roughly 82% found just once. The TCR sequence derives from a human donor in a cohort sampled during active COVID-19. The rearrangement joins TRBV10-2 to TRBJ2-5; unclear D gene. The sequenced material came from peripheral blood. The CDR3 spells CASSVQQETQYF. The CDR3 DNA reads TGCGCCAGCAGCGTACAGCAAGAGACCCAGTACTTC.